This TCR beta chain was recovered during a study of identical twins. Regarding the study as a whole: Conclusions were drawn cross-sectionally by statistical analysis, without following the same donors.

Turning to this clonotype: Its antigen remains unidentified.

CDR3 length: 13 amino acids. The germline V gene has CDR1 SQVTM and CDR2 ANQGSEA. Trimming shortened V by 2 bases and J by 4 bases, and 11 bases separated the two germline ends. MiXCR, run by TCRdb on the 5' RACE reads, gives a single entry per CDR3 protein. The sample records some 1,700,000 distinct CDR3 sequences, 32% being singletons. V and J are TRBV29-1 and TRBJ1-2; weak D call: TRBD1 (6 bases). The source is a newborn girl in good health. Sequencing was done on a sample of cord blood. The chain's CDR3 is CSVETGFGYGYTF. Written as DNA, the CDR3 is TGCAGCGTTGAAACAGGGTTTGGCTATGGCTACACCTTC.